A selection of T cell receptor beta chains follows, all from one sample in a study of T-cell memory formation after mild COVID-19. TCRdb reprocessed the 5' RACE reads via MiXCR and lists one record per CDR3 protein. Seen here are some 320,000 distinct CDR3 sequences, 14% observed once, and the top ten hold around 20%. Sequencing input: PBMCs or a T cell subset sorted from them (not recorded which). The receptors were gathered from a man aged 18 to 29 who had mild COVID-19 (a few samples of this study predate the infection). Cell type and time point are not known. CDR3s leave out the opening cysteine and the closing phenylalanine or tryptophan.

>TRBV7-2|TRBJ2-2
ASSPGGVKAGELF
>TRBV7-9|TRBJ2-5
ASSPKAGAQETQY
>TRBV29-1|TRBJ2-2
SVEDNANTGELF
>TRBV29-1|TRBJ1-1
SVPKGGSRTEAF
>TRBV10-3|TRBJ2-7
AISDPGRVHEQY
>TRBV11-2|TRBJ1-2
ASSLGGQGSYGYT
>TRBV4-3|TRBJ2-3
ASSQDDGIHTQY
>TRBV20-1|TRBJ1-2
SAKGSSSNYGYT
>TRBV5-6|TRBJ1-1
ASSLSHKVGSSG
>TRBV6-5|TRBJ1-3
ASRGGNTIY
>TRBV4-2|TRBJ2-5
ASSRTWGHQETQY
>TRBV4-3|TRBJ1-2
ASTEGTGNGYT
>TRBV9|TRBJ2-3
ASSPGGAWVTQY
>TRBV9|TRBJ2-2
ASSYKSGELF
>TRBV4-2|TRBJ2-4
ASSQVMTGAQENIQY
>TRBV7-6|TRBJ2-3
ASSIRPRGNTDTQY
>TRBV29-1|TRBJ1-5
SVGGTGTNGGGPQH
>TRBV12-3/TRBV12-4|TRBJ1-1
ASSRTLGTEAF
>TRBV10-3|TRBJ2-6
AISALTGSGANVLT
>TRBV9|TRBJ1-6
ASNRGGYNSPLH
>TRBV27|TRBJ1-3
ASSRGPYTGNTIY
>TRBV7-2|TRBJ2-7
ASSSPSSGGTYEQY
>TRBV7-9|TRBJ2-1
ASSLRLAGGPSYNEQF
>TRBV5-1|TRBJ2-1
ASSLDLRGSSSYNEQF
>TRBV7-9|TRBJ2-1
ASSTPGTSGKGEQF
>TRBV7-2|TRBJ2-1
ASSLADIGSYNEQF
>TRBV7-6|TRBJ2-1
ASSLTDNEQF
>TRBV9|TRBJ2-1
ASSVAFRPNEQF
>TRBV5-1|TRBJ1-1
ASSPEPGTEAF
>TRBV21-1|TRBJ1-2
ASSKDGGYGYT
>TRBV4-3|TRBJ2-1
ASSQGEGVEQF
>TRBV11-2|TRBJ1-2
ASGFQGYGYT
>TRBV4-1|TRBJ1-2
ASSQESRGYT
>TRBV29-1|TRBJ2-5
SVAGTSGKQETQY
>TRBV3-1|TRBJ2-1
ASSPGTGGRNEQF
>TRBV15|TRBJ2-2
ATSARDRDFAGELF